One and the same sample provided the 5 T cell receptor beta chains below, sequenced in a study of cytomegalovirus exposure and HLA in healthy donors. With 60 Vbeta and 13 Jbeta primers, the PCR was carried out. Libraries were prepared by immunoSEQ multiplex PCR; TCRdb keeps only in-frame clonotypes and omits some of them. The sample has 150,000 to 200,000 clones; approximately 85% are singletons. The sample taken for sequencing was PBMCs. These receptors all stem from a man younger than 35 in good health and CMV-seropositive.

The CDR3 DNA reads as TGTGCCAGCAGTTTTGTAGGACAGGGGTACTATGGCTACACCTTC. This codes for CASSFVGQGYYGYTF. The chain is built from TRBV28 and TRBJ1-2; 9 bases line up with TRBD1. V lost 3 bases, J lost 3 bases, and 5 bases stayed unmatched. Germline V gives CDR1 MDHEN, CDR2 SYDVKM. The CDR3 loop spans 15 amino acids.

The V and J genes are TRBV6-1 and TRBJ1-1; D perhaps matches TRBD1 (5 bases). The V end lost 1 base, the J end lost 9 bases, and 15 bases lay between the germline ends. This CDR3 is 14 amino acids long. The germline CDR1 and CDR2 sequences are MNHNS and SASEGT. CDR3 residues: CASSEVLGEGKAFF. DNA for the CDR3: TGTGCCAGCAGTGAAGTTCTAGGGGAGGGGAAAGCTTTCTTT.

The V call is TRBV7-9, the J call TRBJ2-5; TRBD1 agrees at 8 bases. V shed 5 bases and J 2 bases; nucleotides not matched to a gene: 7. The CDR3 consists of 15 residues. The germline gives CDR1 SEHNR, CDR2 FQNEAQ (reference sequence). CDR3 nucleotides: TGTGCCAGCAGCCTCCTGACAGGGGCTCAAGAGACCCAGTACTTC. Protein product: CASSLLTGAQETQYF.

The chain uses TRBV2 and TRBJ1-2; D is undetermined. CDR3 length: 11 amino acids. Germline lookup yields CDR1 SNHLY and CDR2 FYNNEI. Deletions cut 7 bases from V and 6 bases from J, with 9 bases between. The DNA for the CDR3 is TGTGCCAGCATAAGGAGCGATGGCTACACCTTC. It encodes CASIRSDGYTF.

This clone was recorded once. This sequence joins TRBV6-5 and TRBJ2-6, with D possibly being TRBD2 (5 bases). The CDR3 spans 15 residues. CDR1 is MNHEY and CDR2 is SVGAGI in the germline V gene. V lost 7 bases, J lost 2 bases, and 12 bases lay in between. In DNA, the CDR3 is TGTGCCAGCACCAACGGAGGCCCTGGGGCCAACGTCCTGACTTTC. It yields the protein CASTNGGPGANVLTF.